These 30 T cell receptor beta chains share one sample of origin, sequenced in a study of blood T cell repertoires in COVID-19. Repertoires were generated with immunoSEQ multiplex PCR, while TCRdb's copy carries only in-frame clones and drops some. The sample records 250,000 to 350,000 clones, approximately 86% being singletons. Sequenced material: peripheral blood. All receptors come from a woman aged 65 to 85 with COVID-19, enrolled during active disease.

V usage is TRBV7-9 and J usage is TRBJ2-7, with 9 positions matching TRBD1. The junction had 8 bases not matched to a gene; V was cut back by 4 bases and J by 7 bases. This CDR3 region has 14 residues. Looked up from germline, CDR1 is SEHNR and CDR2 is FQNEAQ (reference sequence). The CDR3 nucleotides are TGTGCCAGCAGCTCGAACAGGGGGCGCAGGGAGCAGTACTTC. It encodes CASSSNRGRREQYF. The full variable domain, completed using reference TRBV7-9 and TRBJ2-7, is DTGVSQNPRHKITKRGQNVTFRCDPISEHNRLYWYRQTLGQGPEFLTYFQNEAQLEKSRLLSDRFSAERPKGSFSTLEIQRTEQGDSAMYLCASSSNRGRREQYFGPGTRLTVT.

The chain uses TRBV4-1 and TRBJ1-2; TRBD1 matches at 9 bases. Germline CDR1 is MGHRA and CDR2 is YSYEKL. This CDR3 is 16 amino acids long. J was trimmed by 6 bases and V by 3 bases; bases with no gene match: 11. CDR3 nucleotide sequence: TGCGCCAGCAGCCAGTACGGGACAGGGATTGGGAATGGCTACACCTTC. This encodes CASSQYGTGIGNGYTF.

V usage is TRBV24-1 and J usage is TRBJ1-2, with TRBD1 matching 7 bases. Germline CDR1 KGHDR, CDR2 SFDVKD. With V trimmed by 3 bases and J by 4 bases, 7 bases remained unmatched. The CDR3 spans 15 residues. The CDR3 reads CATSDSRGFSYGYTF. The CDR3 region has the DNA TGTGCCACCAGTGATAGCAGGGGGTTTAGCTATGGCTACACCTTC.

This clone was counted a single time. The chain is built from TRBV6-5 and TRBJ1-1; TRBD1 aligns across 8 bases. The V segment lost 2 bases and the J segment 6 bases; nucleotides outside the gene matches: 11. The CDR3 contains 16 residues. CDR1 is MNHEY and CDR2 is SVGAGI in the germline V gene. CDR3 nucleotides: TGTGCCAGCAGTTACGGTACAGGGGGTCCCTCTCCTGAAGCTTTCTTT. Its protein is CASSYGTGGPSPEAFF.

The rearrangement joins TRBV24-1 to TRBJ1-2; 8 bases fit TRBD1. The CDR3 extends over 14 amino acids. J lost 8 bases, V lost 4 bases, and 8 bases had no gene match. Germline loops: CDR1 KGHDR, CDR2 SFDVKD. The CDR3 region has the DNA TGTGCCACCAGTGACGGTGAAGGACAGGGAGGCTACACCTTC. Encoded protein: CATSDGEGQGGYTF.

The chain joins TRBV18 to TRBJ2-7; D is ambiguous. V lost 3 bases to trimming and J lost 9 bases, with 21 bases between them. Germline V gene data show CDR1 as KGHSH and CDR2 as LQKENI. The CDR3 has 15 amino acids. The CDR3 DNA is TGTGCCAGCTCACCCGTTAGTGGTGGAGCCGATGTGCAGTACTTC. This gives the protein CASSPVSGGADVQYF.

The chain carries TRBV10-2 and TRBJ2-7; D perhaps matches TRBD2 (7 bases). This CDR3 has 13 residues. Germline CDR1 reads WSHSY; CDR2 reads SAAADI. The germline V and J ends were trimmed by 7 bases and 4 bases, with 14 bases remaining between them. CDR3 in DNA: TGCGCCAGCAATTGGGGGGGGCCGTACGAGCAGTACTTC. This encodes CASNWGGPYEQYF.

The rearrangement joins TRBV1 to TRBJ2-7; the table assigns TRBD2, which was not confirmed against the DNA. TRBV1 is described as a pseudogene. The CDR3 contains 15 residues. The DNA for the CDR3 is TGCACCAGCAGCCAACCCGGGACTCTCTCCTACGAGCAGTACTTC. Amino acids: CTSSQPGTLSYEQYF.

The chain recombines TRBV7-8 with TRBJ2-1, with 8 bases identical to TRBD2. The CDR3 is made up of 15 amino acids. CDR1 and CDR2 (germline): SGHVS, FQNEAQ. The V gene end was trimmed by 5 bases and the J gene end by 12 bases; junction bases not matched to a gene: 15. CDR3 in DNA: TGTGCCAGCAGCCCCTATAGCGGGGATATCCGGGGGCAGTTCTTC. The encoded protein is CASSPYSGDIRGQFF. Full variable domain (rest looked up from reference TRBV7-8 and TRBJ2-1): GAGVSQSPRYKVAKRGQDVALRCDPISGHVSLFWYQQALGQGPEFLTYFQNEAQLDKSGLPSDRFFAERPEGSVSTLKIQRTQQEDSAVYLCASSPYSGDIRGQFFGPGTRLTVL.

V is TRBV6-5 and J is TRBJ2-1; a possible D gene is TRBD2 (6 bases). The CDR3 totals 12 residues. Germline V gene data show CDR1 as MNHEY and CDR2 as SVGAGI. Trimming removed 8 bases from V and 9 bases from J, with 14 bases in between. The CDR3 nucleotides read TGTGCCAGCGACCGCGGGGCGACTGAGCAGTTCTTC. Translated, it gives CASDRGATEQFF.

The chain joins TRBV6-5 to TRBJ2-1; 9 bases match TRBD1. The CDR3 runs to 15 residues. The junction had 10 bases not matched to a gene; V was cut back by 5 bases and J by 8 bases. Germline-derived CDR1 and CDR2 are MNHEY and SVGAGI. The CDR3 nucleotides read TGTGCCAGCAGTCCTCTGGACAGGGGTAACGATGAGCAGTTCTTC. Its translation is CASSPLDRGNDEQFF.

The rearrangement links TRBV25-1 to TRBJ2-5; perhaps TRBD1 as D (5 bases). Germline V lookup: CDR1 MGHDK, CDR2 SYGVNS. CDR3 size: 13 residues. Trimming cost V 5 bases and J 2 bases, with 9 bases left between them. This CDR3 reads CASSKQGQETQYF. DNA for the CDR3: TGTGCCAGCAGTAAGCAGGGACAAGAGACCCAGTACTTC.

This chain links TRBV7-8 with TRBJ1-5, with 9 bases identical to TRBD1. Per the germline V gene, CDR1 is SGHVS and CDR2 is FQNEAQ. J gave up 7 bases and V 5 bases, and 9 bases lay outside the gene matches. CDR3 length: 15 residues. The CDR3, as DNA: TGTGCCAGCAGCCCCGACAGGGGGAAAGGCCAGCCCCAGCATTTT. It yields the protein CASSPDRGKGQPQHF.

The CDR3 DNA reads as TGTGCCAGCAGTGCCGGAGGCGTGGCGAATAGCAATCAGCCCCAGCATTTT. Its protein product is CASSAGGVANSNQPQHF. This chain links TRBV2 with TRBJ1-5; D not certain. V shed 4 bases and J shed 0 bases, with 16 bases lying between them. Germline loops: CDR1 SNHLY, CDR2 FYNNEI. The CDR3 has 17 residues.

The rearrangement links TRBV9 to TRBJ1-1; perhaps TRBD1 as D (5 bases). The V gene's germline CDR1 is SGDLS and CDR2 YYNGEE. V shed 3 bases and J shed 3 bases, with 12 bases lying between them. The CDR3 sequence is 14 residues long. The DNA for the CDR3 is TGTGCCAGCAGCGGCAGGGAGGGGTACACTGAAGCTTTCTTT. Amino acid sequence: CASSGREGYTEAFF.

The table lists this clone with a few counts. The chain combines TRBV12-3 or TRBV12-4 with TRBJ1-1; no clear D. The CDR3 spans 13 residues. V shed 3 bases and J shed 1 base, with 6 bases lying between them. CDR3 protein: CASSFGANTEAFF. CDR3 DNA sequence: TGTGCCAGCAGTTTTGGAGCGAACACTGAAGCTTTCTTT.

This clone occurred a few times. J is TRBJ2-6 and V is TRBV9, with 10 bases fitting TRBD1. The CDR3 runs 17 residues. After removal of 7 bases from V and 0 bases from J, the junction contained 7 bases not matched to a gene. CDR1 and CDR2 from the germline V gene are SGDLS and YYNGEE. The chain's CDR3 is CASQRTGGFSGANVLTF. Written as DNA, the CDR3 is TGTGCCAGCCAAAGGACAGGGGGTTTCTCTGGGGCCAACGTCCTGACTTTC. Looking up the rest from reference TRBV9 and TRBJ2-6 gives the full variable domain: DSGVTQTPKHLITATGQRVTLRCSPRSGDLSVYWYQQSLDQGLQFLIQYYNGEERAKGNILERFSAQQFPDLHSELNLSSLELGDSALYFCASQRTGGFSGANVLTFGAGSRLTVL.

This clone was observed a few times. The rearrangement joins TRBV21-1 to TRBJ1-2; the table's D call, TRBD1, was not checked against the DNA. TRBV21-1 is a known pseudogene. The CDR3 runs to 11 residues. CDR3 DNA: TGTGCCAGCAGGGCCTACTATGGCTACACCTTC. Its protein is CASRAYYGYTF.

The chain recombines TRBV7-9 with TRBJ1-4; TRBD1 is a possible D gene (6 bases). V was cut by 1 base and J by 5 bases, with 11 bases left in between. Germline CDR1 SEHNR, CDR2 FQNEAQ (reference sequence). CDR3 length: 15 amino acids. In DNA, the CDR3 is TGTGCCAGCAGCTTAGATCGGACAGAAAATGAAAAACTGTTTTTT. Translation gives CASSLDRTENEKLFF.

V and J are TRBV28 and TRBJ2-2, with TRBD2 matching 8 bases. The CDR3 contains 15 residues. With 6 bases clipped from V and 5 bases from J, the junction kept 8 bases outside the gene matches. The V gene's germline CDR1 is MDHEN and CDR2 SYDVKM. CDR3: CASRRRGGPTGELFF. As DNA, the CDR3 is TGTGCCAGCAGGCGACGGGGGGGTCCTACCGGGGAGCTGTTTTTT.

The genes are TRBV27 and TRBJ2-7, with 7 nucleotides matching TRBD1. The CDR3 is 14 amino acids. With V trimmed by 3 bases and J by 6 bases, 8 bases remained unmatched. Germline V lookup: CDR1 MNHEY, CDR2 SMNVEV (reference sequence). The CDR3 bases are TGTGCCAGCAGTTTCGGGACAGAGGGGGCCGAGCAGTACTTC. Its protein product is CASSFGTEGAEQYF.

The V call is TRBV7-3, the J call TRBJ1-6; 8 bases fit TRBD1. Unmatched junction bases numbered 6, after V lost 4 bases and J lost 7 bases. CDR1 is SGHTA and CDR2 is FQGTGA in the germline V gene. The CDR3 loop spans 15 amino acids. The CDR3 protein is CASSSGQGINSPLHF. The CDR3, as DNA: TGTGCCAGCAGCTCCGGACAGGGAATAAATTCACCCCTCCACTTT.

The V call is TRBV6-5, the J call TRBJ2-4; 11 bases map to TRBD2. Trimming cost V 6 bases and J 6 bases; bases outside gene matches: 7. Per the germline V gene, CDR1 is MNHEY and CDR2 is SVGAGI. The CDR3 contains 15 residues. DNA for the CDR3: TGTGCCAGCAGACGGACTAGCGGGCCCGGAAACATTCAGTACTTC. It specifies CASRRTSGPGNIQYF.

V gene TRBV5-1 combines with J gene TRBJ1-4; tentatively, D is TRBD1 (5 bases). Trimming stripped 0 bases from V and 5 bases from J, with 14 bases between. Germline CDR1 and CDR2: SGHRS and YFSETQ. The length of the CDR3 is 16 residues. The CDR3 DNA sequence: TGCGCCAGCAGCTTGGCTCCGTGGGGGGACAATGAAAAACTGTTTTTT. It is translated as CASSLAPWGDNEKLFF.

CDR3 nucleotide sequence: TGTGCCAGCAGGGCTCCGGGACAGGTGAACACTGAAGCTTTCTTT. It specifies CASRAPGQVNTEAFF. The chain recombines TRBV28 with TRBJ1-1; TRBD1 matches 8 bases. In germline, CDR1 is MDHEN, CDR2 SYDVKM. The V gene end was trimmed by 6 bases and the J gene end by 0 bases; junction bases not matched to a gene: 6. This CDR3 contains 15 residues.

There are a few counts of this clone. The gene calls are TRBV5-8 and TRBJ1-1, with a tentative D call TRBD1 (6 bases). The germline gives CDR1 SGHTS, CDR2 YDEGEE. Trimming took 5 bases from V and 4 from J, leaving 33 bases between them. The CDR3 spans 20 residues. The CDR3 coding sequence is TGTGCCAGCAGGCGGGGGCCGGGGGAGCTGGATGTGTTGAGGAGCACTGAAGCTTTCTTT. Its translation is CASRRGPGELDVLRSTEAFF. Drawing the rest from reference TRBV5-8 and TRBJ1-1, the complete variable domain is EAGVTQSPTHLIKTRGQQATLRCSPISGHTSVYWYQQALGLGLQFLLWYDEGEERNRGNFPPRFSGRQFPNYSSELNVNALELEDSALYLCASRRGPGELDVLRSTEAFFGQGTRLTVV.

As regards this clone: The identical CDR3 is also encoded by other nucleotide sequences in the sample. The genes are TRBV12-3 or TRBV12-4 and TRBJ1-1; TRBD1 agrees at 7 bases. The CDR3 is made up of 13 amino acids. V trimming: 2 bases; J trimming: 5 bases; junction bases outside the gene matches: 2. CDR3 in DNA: TGTGCCAGCAGTTTAACAGGGGAAACTGAAGCTTTCTTT. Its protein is CASSLTGETEAFF.

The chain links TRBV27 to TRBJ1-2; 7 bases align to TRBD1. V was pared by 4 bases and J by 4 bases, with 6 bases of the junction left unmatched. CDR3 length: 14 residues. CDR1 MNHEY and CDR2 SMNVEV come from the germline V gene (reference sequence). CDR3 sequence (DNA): TGTGCCAGCAGTTGGGACAGACGGGCCTATGGCTACACCTTC. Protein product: CASSWDRRAYGYTF.

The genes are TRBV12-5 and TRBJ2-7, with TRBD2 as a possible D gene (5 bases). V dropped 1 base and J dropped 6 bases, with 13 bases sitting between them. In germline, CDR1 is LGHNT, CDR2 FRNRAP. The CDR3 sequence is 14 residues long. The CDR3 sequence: CASGLGAESSEQYF. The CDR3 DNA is TGTGCTAGTGGTTTGGGAGCGGAGAGTTCCGAGCAGTACTTC.

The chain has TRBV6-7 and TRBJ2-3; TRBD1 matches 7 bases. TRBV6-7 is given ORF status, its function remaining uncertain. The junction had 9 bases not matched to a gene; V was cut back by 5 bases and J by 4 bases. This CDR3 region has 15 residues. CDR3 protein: CASSARDRGPDTQYF. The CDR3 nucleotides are TGTGCCAGCAGTGCCCGGGACAGAGGCCCAGATACGCAGTATTTT.